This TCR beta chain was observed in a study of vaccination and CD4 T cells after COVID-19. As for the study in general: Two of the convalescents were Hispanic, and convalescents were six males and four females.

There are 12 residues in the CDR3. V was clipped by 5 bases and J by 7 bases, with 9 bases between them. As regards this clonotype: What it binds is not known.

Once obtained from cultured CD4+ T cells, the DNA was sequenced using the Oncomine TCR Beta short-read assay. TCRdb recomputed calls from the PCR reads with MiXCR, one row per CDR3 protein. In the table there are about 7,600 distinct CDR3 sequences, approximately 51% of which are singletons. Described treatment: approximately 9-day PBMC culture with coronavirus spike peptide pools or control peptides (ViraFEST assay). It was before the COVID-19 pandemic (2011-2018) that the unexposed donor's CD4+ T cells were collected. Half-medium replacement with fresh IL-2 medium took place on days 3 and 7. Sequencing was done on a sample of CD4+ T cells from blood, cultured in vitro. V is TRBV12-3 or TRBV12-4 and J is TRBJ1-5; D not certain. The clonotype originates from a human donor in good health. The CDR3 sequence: CASSAQVQPQHF. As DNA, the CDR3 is TGTGCCAGCAGTGCCCAGGTCCAGCCCCAGCATTTT.